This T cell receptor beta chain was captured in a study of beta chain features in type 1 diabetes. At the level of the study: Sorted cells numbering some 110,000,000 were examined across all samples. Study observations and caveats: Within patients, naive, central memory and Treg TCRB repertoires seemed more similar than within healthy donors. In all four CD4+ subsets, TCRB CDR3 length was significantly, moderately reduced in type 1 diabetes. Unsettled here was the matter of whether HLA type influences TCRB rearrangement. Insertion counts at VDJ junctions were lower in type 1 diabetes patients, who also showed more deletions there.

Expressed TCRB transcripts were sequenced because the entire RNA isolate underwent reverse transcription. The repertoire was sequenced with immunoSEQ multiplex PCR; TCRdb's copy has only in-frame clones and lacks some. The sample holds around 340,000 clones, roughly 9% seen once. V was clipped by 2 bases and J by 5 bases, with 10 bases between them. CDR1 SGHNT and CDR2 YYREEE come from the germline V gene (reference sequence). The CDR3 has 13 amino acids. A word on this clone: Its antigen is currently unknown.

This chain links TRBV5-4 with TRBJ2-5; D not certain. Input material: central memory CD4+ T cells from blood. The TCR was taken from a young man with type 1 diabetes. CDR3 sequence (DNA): TGTGCCAGCAGCTTTGACCCGTCGGAGACCCAGTACTTC. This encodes CASSFDPSETQYF.